The clone carrying this T cell receptor beta chain occurred a few times. Losses at the gene ends were 3 bases for V and 9 bases for J; bases not matched to a gene: 8. This CDR3 has 15 amino acids. This entry comes from a study of blood T cells in healthy people across ages. Sample-barcoded 5' priming and a J-beta primer mix drove a second PCR of about 6 to 11 cycles. TCRdb passed the 5' RACE reads through MiXCR, listing each CDR3 protein once. This table has about 780,000 distinct CDR3 sequences, 35% to 50% appearing once. RNA extraction gave at least 5.5 micrograms of total RNA per sample. Sequencing was carried out using blood. The sequence came from a man aged 80 or over in good health. This chain links TRBV12-3 or TRBV12-4 with TRBJ2-1; 10 positions match TRBD2. The chain's CDR3 is CASSFGLAGVAEQFF. The CDR3 coding sequence is TGTGCCAGCAGTTTTGGCCTAGCGGGAGTTGCTGAGCAGTTCTTC.